This TCR beta chain was recorded in a study of T cells after yellow fever vaccination (dated by TCRdb to about 2019). In the study overall: The SMART-Seq v4 Ultra Low Input RNA kit was used to prepare libraries from fractions with low cell numbers. Two healthy male donors, one aged 18 to 29 and one aged 30 to 40 years, made up the cohort. Blood was collected at multiple timepoints before and after primary and secondary immunization, and bulk PBMC replicates and cell subsets were isolated. Bulk TCR alpha and beta repertoires were sequenced longitudinally to track T-cell clones before and after primary and booster YFV17D yellow fever vaccination. Here is what the overall study found, with its caveats: Because the study included only a couple of donors, the extent to which the findings can be generalized is limited. A small fraction of clonotypes appeared in both the CD4 and CD8 compartments, likely as a result of convergent recombination. Computational filtering was required because FACS-sorted repertoires could contain abundant contaminating clonotypes from the bulk population. The secondary T-cell response was found to be weaker but faster than the primary response, with a peak reached on day 5 rather than on day 15. After the booster, most of the clones that had expanded following primary vaccination were detected again (just under 97% of CD4 and 88% of CD8), which suggests that memory was broadly maintained.

V has 6 bases trimmed and J has 6 bases trimmed; junction bases matching no gene number 6. Per the germline V gene, MDHEN is the CDR1 and SYDVKM is the CDR2. The CDR3 goes from the cysteine to the phenylalanine over 13 residues. CDR3 DNA only is kept here, 39 bases in frame from base 1. TCR cDNA was made using 5'RACE template switching, a step that added a universal primer site and unique molecular identifiers. Priming of cDNA synthesis was performed from both the TCR alpha and TCR beta constant segments. Library amplification involved two PCR steps, and the second step added sample barcodes and sequencing adapters. Sequencing of the libraries was done on either Illumina HiSeq 2500 (2x100 bp) or NovaSeq (2x150 bp). The paper's processing steps were these. MIGEC was used to demultiplex reads and collapse the reads into UMI consensus sequences, and MiXCR was used for V(D)J alignment. Vaccine-responding clonotypes were defined with edgeR using replicate PBMC samples, requiring FDR below 0.01 and a log2 fold change above 5 up to day 15. CD4 or CD8 identity was assigned to each bulk clonotype according to whether the clonotype was present at higher abundance in the sequenced CD4 repertoire or the sequenced CD8 repertoire. TCRdb cleaned the public reads at Q25 with fastp, built clones with MiXCR and kept in-frame beta chains. Merged by CDR3 protein, the rows form single entries marked with the most common genes and DNA. These V and J calls derive from TCRdb rather than the authors' analysis. For this sample the table gives 500,000 to 650,000 distinct CDR3 sequences, of which about 12% were detected only once. The ten largest clones add up to about 16% of the sample.

This clonotype was observed a few times. Its target antigen remains unknown. Per-nucleotide qualities are absent, and no much larger clonotype sits a single base away. The intended sense of this specimen's treatment or condition label: live attenuated yellow fever vaccine strain. Two biological replicates of bulk PBMCs were collected at each blood-draw timepoint. A standard Ficoll-Paque protocol was used to isolate PBMCs from peripheral blood. TriZol was used to extract RNA from bulk PBMCs, CD4 and CD8 fractions, and dextramer-positive and dextramer-negative fractions. The input for sequencing was PBMCs, taken on the day of the yellow fever booster vaccination. The receptor was derived from a young man who received the YFV17D yellow fever vaccine. Rearrangement joined TRBV28 to TRBJ2-5, and 8 junction bases match TRBD1. The CDR3 protein is CASRTTGEKTQYF. The DNA is TGTGCCAGCAGGACGACAGGGGAAAAGACCCAGTACTTC.